The clone carrying this T cell receptor beta chain was detected many times. MiXCR, applied by TCRdb to the RT-PCR reads, yields one record per CDR3 protein. This table has 500,000 to 600,000 distinct CDR3 sequences, 15% to 20% appearing once. The junction had 20 bases not matched to a gene; V was cut back by 5 bases and J by 9 bases. The CDR3 sequence is 18 residues long. Germline lookup yields CDR1 SGHNT and CDR2 YENEEA. This specimen comes from a study of response to subunit inactivated influenza vaccine. The sequencing used CD4+ T cells sorted from PBMCs, collected roughly 24 months after vaccination. The chain combines TRBV11-3 with TRBJ2-1, with 9 bases fitting TRBD1. The sequence was collected from a man between 50 and 69 years old who received an inactivated influenza vaccine. In DNA, the CDR3 is TGTGCCAGCAGCCGAACATCTGGGACAGGGTTACGTAAGGGTGAGCAGTTCTTC. It yields the protein CASSRTSGTGLRKGEQFF.